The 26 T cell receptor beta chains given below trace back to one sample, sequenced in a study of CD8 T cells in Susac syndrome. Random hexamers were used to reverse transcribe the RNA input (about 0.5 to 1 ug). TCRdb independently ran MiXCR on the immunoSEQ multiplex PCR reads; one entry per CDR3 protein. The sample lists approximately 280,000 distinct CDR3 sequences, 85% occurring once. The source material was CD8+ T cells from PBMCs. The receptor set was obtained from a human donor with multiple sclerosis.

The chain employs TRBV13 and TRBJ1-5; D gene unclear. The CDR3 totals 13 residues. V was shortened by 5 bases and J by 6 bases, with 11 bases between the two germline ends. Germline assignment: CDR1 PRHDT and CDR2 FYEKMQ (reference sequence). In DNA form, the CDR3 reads TGTGCCAGCAGCCTGAATAGCGGTCAGCCCCAGCATTTT. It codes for CASSLNSGQPQHF.

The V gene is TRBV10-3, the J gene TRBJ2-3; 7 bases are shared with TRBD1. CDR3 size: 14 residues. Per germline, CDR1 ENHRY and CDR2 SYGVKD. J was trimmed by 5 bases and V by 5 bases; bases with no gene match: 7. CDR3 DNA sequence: TGTGCCATCAGTTCCCGACAGGGAGTAGATACGCAGTATTTT. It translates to CAISSRQGVDTQYF.

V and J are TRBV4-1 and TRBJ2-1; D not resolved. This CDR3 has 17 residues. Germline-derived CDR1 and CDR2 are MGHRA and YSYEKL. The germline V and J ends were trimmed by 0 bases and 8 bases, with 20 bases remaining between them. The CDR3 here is CASSQDERKIFLDEQFF. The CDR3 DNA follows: TGCGCCAGCAGCCAAGACGAGCGAAAGATTTTCCTGGATGAGCAGTTCTTC.

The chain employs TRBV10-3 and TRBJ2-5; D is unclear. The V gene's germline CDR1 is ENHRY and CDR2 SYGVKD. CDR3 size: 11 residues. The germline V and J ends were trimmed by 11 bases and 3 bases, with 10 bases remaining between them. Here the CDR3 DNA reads TGTGCCGCACCTATGGAAGAGACCCAGTACTTC. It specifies CAAPMEETQYF.

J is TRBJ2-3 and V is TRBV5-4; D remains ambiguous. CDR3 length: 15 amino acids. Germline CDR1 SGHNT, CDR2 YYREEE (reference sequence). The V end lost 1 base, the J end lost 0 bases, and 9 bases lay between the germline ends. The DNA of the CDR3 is TGTGCCAGCAGCTTGACGGCTGGAAGCACAGATACGCAGTATTTT. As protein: CASSLTAGSTDTQYF. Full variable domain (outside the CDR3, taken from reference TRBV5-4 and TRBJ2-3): ETGVTQSPTHLIKTRGQQVTLRCSSQSGHNTVSWYQQALGQGPQFIFQYYREEENGRGNFPPRFSGLQFPNYSSELNVNALELDDSALYLCASSLTAGSTDTQYFGPGTRLTVL.

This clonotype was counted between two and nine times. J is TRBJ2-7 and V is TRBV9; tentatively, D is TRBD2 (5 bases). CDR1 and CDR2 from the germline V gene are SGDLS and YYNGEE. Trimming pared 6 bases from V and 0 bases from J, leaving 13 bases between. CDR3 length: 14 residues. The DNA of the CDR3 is TGTGCCAGCAATCCAAGCGGAAGCTCCTACGAGCAGTACTTC. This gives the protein CASNPSGSSYEQYF.

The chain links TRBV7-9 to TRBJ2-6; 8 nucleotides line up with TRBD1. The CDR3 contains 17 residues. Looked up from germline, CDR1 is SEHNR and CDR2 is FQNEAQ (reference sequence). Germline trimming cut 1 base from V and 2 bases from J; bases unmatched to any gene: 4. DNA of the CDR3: TGTGCCAGCAGCTTAGGGACAGGGAAGGCTGGGGCCAACGTCCTGACTTTC. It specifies CASSLGTGKAGANVLTF. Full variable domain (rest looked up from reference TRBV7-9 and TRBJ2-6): DTGVSQNPRHKITKRGQNVTFRCDPISEHNRLYWYRQTLGQGPEFLTYFQNEAQLEKSRLLSDRFSAERPKGSFSTLEIQRTEQGDSAMYLCASSLGTGKAGANVLTFGAGSRLTVL.

The CDR3: CASPWGPSYNEQFF. For the CDR3, the DNA is TGTGCCAGCCCATGGGGTCCTTCATACAATGAGCAGTTCTTC. The chain combines TRBV2 with TRBJ2-1; D is uncertain. Trimming cost V 8 bases and J 4 bases, with 15 bases left between them. CDR1 SNHLY and CDR2 FYNNEI come from the germline V gene. This CDR3 has 14 residues.

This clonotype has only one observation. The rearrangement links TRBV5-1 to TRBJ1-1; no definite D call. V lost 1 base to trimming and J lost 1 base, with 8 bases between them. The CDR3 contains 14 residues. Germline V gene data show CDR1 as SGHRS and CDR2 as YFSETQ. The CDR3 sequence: CASSLSSSNTEAFF. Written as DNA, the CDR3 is TGCGCCAGCAGCTTGTCCAGCTCGAACACTGAAGCTTTCTTT.

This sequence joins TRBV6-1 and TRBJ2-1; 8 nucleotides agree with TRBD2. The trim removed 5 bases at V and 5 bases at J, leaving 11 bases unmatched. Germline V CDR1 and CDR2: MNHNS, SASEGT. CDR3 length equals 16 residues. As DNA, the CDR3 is TGTGCCAGCAGTCTCGCAGCGGGAGCTATAAACAATGAGCAGTTCTTC. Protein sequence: CASSLAAGAINNEQFF.

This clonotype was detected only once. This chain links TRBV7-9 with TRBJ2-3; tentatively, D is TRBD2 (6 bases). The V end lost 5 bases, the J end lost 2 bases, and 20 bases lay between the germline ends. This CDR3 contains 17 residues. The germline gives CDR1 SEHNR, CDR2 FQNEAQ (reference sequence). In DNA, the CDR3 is TGTGCCAGCAGCCCGCTTCTCGCGGGGCCTACCACAGATACGCAGTATTTT. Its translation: CASSPLLAGPTTDTQYF.

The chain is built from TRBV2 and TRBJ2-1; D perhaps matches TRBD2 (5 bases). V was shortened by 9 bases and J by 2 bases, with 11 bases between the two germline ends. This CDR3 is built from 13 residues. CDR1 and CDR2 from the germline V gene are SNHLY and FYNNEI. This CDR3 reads CASHSVPYNEQFF. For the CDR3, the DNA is TGTGCCAGTCATAGCGTTCCCTACAATGAGCAGTTCTTC. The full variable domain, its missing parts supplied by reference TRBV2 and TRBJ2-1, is EPEVTQTPSHQVTQMGQEVILRCVPISNHLYFYWYRQILGQKVEFLVSFYNNEISEKSEIFDDQFSVERPDGSNFTLKIRSTKLEDSAMYFCASHSVPYNEQFFGPGTRLTVL.

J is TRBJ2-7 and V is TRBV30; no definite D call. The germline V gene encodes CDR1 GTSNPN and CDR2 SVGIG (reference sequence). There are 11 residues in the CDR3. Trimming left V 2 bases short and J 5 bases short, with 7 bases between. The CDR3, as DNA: TGTGCCTGGAGTCCCCCTAACGAGCAGTACTTC. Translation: CAWSPPNEQYF.

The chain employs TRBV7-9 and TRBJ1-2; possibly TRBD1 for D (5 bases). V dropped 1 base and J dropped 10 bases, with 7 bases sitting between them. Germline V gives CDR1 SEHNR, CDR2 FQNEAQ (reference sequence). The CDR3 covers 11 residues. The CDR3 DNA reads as TGTGCCAGCAGCTTAGGAGGGGACTACACCTTC. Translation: CASSLGGDYTF.

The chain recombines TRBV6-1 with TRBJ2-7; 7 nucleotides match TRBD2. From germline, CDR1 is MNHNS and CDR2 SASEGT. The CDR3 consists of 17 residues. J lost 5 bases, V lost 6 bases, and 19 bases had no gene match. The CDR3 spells CASSHQSPEGLIHEQYF. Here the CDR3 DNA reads TGTGCCAGCAGCCACCAATCGCCCGAGGGACTAATCCACGAGCAGTACTTC.

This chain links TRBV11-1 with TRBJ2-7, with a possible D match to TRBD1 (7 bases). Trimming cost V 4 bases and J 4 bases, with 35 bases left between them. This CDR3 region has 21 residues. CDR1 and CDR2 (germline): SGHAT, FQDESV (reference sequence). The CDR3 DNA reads TGTGCCAGCAGCTCCAACCTAGGGGGACTTACAGGGGTCTTGACGGGATACGAGCAGTACTTC. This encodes CASSSNLGGLTGVLTGYEQYF.

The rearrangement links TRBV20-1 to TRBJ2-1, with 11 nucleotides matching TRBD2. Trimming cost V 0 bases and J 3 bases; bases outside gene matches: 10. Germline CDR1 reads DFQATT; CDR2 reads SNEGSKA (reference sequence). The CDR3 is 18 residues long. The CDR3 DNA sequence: TGCAGTGCTAGAGATCCTAATAGCGGGAGGGACGACTACAATGAGCAGTTCTTC. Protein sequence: CSARDPNSGRDDYNEQFF.

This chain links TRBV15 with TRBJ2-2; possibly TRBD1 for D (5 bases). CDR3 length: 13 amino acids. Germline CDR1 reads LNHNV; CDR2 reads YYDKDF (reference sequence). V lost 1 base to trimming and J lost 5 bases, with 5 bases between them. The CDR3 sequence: CATSRGQTGELFF. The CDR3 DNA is TGTGCCACCAGCAGAGGACAGACCGGGGAGCTGTTTTTT.

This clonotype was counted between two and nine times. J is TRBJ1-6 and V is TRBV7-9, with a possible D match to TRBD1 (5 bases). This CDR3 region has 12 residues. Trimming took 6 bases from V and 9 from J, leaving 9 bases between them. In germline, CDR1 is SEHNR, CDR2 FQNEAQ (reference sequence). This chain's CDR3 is CASSLGGSPLHF. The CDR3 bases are TGTGCCAGCAGTTTGGGGGGTTCACCCCTCCACTTT.

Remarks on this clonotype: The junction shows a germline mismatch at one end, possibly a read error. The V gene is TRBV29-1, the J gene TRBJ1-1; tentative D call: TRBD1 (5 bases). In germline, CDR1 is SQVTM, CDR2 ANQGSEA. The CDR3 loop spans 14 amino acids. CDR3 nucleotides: TGCATCGTTGAAGCCGGGACGGCGCTCGCTGAAGCTTTCTTT. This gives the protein CIVEAGTALAEAFF.

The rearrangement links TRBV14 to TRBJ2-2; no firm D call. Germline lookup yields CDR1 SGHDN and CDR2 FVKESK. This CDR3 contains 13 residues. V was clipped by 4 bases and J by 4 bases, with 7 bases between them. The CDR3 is CASSPRSTGELFF. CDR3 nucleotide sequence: TGTGCCAGCAGCCCTCGATCCACCGGGGAGCTGTTTTTT.

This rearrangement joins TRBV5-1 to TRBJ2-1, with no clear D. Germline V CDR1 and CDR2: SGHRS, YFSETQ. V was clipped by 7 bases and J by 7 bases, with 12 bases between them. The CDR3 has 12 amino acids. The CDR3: CASRGPENEQFF. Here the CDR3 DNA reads TGCGCCAGCCGCGGCCCTGAGAATGAGCAGTTCTTC.

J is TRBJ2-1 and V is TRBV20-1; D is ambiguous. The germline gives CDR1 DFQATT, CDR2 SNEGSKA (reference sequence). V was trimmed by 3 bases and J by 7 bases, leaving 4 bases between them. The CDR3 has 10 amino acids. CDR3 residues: CSASSNEQFF. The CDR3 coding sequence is TGCAGTGCTAGTTCTAATGAGCAGTTCTTC.

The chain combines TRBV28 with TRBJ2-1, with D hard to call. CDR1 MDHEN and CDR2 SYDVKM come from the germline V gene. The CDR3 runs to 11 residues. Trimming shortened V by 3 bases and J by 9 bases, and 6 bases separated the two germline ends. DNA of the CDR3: TGTGCCAGCAGTTTGGGTCTTGAGCAGTTCTTC. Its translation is CASSLGLEQFF.

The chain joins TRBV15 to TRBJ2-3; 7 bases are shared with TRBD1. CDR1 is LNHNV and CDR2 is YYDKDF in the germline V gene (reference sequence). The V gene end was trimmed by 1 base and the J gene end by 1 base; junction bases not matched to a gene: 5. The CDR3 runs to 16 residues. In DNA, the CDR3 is TGTGCCACCAGCAGAGGACAGGGCCGGGGCACAGATACGCAGTATTTT. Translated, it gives CATSRGQGRGTDTQYF.

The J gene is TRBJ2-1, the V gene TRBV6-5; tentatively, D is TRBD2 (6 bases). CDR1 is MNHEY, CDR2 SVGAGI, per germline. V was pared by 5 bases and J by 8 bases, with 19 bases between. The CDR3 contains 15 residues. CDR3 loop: CASSPRGLPGHEQFF. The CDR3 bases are TGTGCCAGCAGTCCCCGGGGACTGCCAGGCCATGAGCAGTTCTTC.